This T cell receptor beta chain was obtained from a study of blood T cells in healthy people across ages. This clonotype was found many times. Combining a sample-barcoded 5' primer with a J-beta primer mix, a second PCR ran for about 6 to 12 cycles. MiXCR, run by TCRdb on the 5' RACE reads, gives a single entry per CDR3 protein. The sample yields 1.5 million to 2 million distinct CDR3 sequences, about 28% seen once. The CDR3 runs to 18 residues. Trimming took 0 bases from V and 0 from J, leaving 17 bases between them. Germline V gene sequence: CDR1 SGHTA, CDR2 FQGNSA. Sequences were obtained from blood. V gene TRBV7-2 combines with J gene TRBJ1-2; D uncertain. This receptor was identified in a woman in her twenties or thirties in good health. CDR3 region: CASSLALSRRPTNYGYTF. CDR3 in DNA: TGTGCCAGCAGCTTAGCCCTGTCTAGGAGGCCGACTAACTATGGCTACACCTTC.